Listed below are T cell receptor beta chains from one sample, sequenced in a study of cytomegalovirus exposure and HLA in healthy donors. Repertoires were generated with immunoSEQ multiplex PCR, while TCRdb's copy carries only in-frame clones and drops some. The table records about 100,000 clones, over 60% of them present only once. The sequenced sample was PBMCs. The receptors were gathered from a male donor in good health and CMV-seronegative. The CDR3 runs from the conserved cysteine through the conserved F or W. The order of the fields is V gene, D gene, J gene, clone size, CDR3 DNA, CDR3 protein. A D gene is named only where the DNA matches it firmly. Size is omitted from some rows. Given values are once, few, many or a class for expanded clones.

v_gene: TRBV10-3
d_gene: -
j_gene: TRBJ1-5
abundance: -
CDR3nt: TGTGCCACCCGGGGGGAAGGCAATCAGCCCCAGCATTTT
CDR3aa: CATRGEGNQPQHF

v_gene: TRBV19
d_gene: TRBD2
j_gene: TRBJ2-1
abundance: -
CDR3nt: TGTGCCAGTAAGGTGGCGGGAGGGCCCCTGTACAATGAGCAGTTCTTC
CDR3aa: CASKVAGGPLYNEQFF

v_gene: TRBV11-2
d_gene: -
j_gene: TRBJ2-1
abundance: -
CDR3nt: TGTGCCAGCAGCTTTTGGGACAAAGACAATGAGCAGTTCTTC
CDR3aa: CASSFWDKDNEQFF

v_gene: TRBV23-1
d_gene: TRBD1
j_gene: TRBJ2-4
abundance: -
CDR3nt: TGCGCCAGCAGTCAAAAACAGGGGATTGCCAAAAACATTCAGTACTTC
CDR3aa: CASSQKQGIAKNIQYF

v_gene: TRBV7-2
d_gene: -
j_gene: TRBJ2-5
abundance: -
CDR3nt: TGTGCCAGCAGCCGTAGCAGAACCCAAGAGACCCAGTACTTC
CDR3aa: CASSRSRTQETQYF

v_gene: TRBV6-5
d_gene: -
j_gene: TRBJ2-7
abundance: -
CDR3nt: TGTGCCAGCAGTTACGGGGCAGGGCTATACTTC
CDR3aa: CASSYGAGLYF

v_gene: TRBV7-8
d_gene: TRBD2
j_gene: TRBJ2-1
abundance: -
CDR3nt: TGTGCCAGCAGCTTAGTTGGTAGCGGGGAACACAATGAGCAGTTCTTC
CDR3aa: CASSLVGSGEHNEQFF

v_gene: TRBV2
d_gene: -
j_gene: TRBJ1-5
abundance: few
CDR3nt: TGTGCCAGCAGTGAAACAGGGAGTCAAAATCAGCCCCAGCATTTT
CDR3aa: CASSETGSQNQPQHF

v_gene: TRBV6-1
d_gene: TRBD1
j_gene: TRBJ1-2
abundance: -
CDR3nt: TGTGCCAGCAGAGAGGGGGCCAACTATGGCTACACCTTC
CDR3aa: CASREGANYGYTF

v_gene: TRBV19
d_gene: TRBD2
j_gene: TRBJ2-3
abundance: once
CDR3nt: TGTGCCAGTTCGGTAGCGGGAGGAGGGACAGATACGCAGTATTTT
CDR3aa: CASSVAGGGTDTQYF

v_gene: TRBV5-1
d_gene: TRBD2
j_gene: TRBJ2-3
abundance: -
CDR3nt: TGCGCCAGCAGCCCCACTAGCGGGAGGGATACAGATACGCAGTATTTT
CDR3aa: CASSPTSGRDTDTQYF

v_gene: TRBV28
d_gene: -
j_gene: TRBJ1-2
abundance: -
CDR3nt: TGTGCCAGCAGTTTTTCGCAGGGCAGAGACGGCTACACCTTC
CDR3aa: CASSFSQGRDGYTF

v_gene: TRBV2
d_gene: -
j_gene: TRBJ2-1
abundance: once
CDR3nt: TGTGCCAGCAGTGAAGTTCATCCGGACAACCTCTACAATGAGCAGTTCTTC
CDR3aa: CASSEVHPDNLYNEQFF

v_gene: TRBV28
d_gene: TRBD2
j_gene: TRBJ2-1
abundance: -
CDR3nt: TGTGCCAGCAGTTTATCTCTAGCGGGAGGTTACAATGAGCAGTTCTTC
CDR3aa: CASSLSLAGGYNEQFF

v_gene: TRBV28
d_gene: TRBD1
j_gene: TRBJ2-3
abundance: -
CDR3nt: TGTGCCAGCAGCCCGAGGGACAGCGCACACACAGATACGCAGTATTTT
CDR3aa: CASSPRDSAHTDTQYF

v_gene: TRBV9
d_gene: TRBD1
j_gene: TRBJ2-3
abundance: -
CDR3nt: TGTGCCAGCAGCGGATACAGGGGAAGCACAGATACGCAGTATTTT
CDR3aa: CASSGYRGSTDTQYF

v_gene: TRBV12-2
d_gene: -
j_gene: TRBJ1-4
abundance: -
CDR3nt: TGTGCAAGTCGCAGAGGGGGCGCAACTAATGAAAAACTGTTTTTT
CDR3aa: CASRRGGATNEKLFF

v_gene: TRBV7-9
d_gene: TRBD1
j_gene: TRBJ1-3
abundance: once
CDR3nt: TGTGCCAGCAGCCCCTCGGACAGGGGATTCAAGGACACCATATATTTT
CDR3aa: CASSPSDRGFKDTIYF

v_gene: TRBV7-2
d_gene: -
j_gene: TRBJ2-7
abundance: -
CDR3nt: TGTGCCAGCAGCTTAAGGGGTAGAGAATCCTACGAGCAGTACTTC
CDR3aa: CASSLRGRESYEQYF

v_gene: TRBV7-9
d_gene: -
j_gene: TRBJ2-7
abundance: -
CDR3nt: TGTGCCAGCAGCTTAGCGTTCCTAGAGGGTACCTACGAGCAGTACTTC
CDR3aa: CASSLAFLEGTYEQYF

v_gene: TRBV30
d_gene: TRBD2
j_gene: TRBJ2-1
abundance: -
CDR3nt: TGTGCCTGGAGTTGGACTAGCCCTCGCGATGAGCAGTTCTTC
CDR3aa: CAWSWTSPRDEQFF

v_gene: TRBV6-5
d_gene: TRBD2
j_gene: TRBJ2-1
abundance: few
CDR3nt: TGTGCCAGCAGTTCCGGGACTAGAGTCACGAATGAGCAGTTCTTC
CDR3aa: CASSSGTRVTNEQFF

v_gene: TRBV14
d_gene: -
j_gene: TRBJ2-7
abundance: -
CDR3nt: TGTGCCAGCAGCCAAGAGGCGGGAATGGGCCACGAGCAGTACTTC
CDR3aa: CASSQEAGMGHEQYF

v_gene: TRBV2
d_gene: TRBD1
j_gene: TRBJ2-7
abundance: -
CDR3nt: TGTGCCAGCAGGGACAGGGCTAAATCATCCTACGAGCAGTACTTC
CDR3aa: CASRDRAKSSYEQYF

v_gene: TRBV5-1
d_gene: -
j_gene: TRBJ2-2
abundance: -
CDR3nt: TGCGCCAGCAACTTAGACCTGGACAGGAACACCGGGGAGCTGTTTTTT
CDR3aa: CASNLDLDRNTGELFF

v_gene: TRBV19
d_gene: TRBD1
j_gene: TRBJ1-2
abundance: -
CDR3nt: TGTGCCAGTAGTATTTTGACAGGGGGTGGCTACACCTTC
CDR3aa: CASSILTGGGYTF